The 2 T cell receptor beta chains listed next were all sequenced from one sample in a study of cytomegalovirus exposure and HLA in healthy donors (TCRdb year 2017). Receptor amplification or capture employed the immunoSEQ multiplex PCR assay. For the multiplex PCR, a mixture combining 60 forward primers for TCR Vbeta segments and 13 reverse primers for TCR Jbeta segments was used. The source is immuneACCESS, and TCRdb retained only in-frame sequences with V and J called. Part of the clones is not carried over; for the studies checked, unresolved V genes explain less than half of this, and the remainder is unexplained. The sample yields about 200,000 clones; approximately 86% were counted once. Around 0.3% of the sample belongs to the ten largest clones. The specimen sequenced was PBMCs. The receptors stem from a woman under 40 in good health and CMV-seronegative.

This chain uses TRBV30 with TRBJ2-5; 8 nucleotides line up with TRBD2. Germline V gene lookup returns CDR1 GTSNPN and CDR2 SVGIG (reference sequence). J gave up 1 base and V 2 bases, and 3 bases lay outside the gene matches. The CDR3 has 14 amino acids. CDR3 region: CAWSRGGAQETQYF. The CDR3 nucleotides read TGTGCCTGGAGTCGGGGGGGGGCCCAAGAGACCCAGTACTTC.

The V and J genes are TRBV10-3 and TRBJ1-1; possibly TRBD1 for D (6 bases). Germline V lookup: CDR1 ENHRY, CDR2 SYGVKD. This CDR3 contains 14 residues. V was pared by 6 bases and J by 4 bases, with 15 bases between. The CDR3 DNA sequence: TGTGCCATCAGGCCACAGGGATTTCCCACTGAAGCTTTCTTT. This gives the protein CAIRPQGFPTEAFF.